This is a list of T cell receptor beta chains from one sample in a study of CD8 T cells in ankylosing spondylitis. TCRdb reanalysed the 5' RACE reads using MiXCR and keeps one entry per CDR3 protein. Found here are some 400,000 distinct CDR3 sequences, more than 20% of them singletons; the top ten hold approximately 15%. Sequencing used blood, either unsorted or a sorted T cell fraction (not recorded which). All receptors derive from a male donor with ankylosing spondylitis. Each CDR3 is given with its conserved first and last residue.

v_call	j_call	cdr3_aa
TRBV15	TRBJ2-7	CATSSHIEPSSYEQYF
TRBV7-9	TRBJ2-7	CASTVGQGWNEQYF
TRBV11-2	TRBJ1-2	CASSPRTGGWANYGYTF
TRBV20-1	TRBJ2-1	CSARKIAGGPVEQFF
TRBV20-1	TRBJ2-5	CSASFSGTQETQYF
TRBV5-1	TRBJ1-1	CASSLESENTEAFF
TRBV2	TRBJ1-5	CASRGLGNQPQHF
TRBV19	TRBJ2-7	CASSIASGRQYEQYF
TRBV7-9	TRBJ1-5	CASSSGSVQPQHF
TRBV5-1	TRBJ2-2	CASSLEGALNTGELFF
TRBV9	TRBJ2-2	CASSVEASNTGELFF
TRBV6-1	TRBJ2-1	CASSVFRDRDEQFF
TRBV9	TRBJ2-6	CASSVGPPVVLTF
TRBV9	TRBJ2-7	CASSPLTGGEQYF
TRBV7-9	TRBJ2-7	CASSLRTGGLYEQYF
TRBV28	TRBJ1-4	CASSFGGREKLFF
TRBV6-4	TRBJ1-1	CASSDDREAQTNTEAFF
TRBV20-1	TRBJ1-3	CSASPTGGPGNTIYF
TRBV5-1	TRBJ2-2	CASSLAGRETVGELFF
TRBV10-3	TRBJ2-7	CATKPLTGGEQYF
TRBV20-1	TRBJ2-7	CSARGPGQPFF
TRBV10-3	TRBJ1-6	CAISVGGEDSPLHF
TRBV5-4	TRBJ2-2	CASSRDYANTGELFF
TRBV15	TRBJ2-1	CATSRDRFEQFF
TRBV12-3/TRBV12-4	TRBJ2-3	CASSPGQGPTDTQYF
TRBV20-1	TRBJ2-2	CSARDPAGLAKQTGELFF
TRBV6-1	TRBJ1-3	CASSPFFSGNTIYF
TRBV5-1	TRBJ2-1	CASSWGQVGDEQFF
TRBV10-3	TRBJ2-2	CAISETPGGSTGELFF
TRBV5-1	TRBJ2-1	CASSLGPMNNEQFF
TRBV7-9	TRBJ2-1	CASSSYKTSGRRYEQFF
TRBV5-5	TRBJ1-5	CASRRDRGHF
TRBV6-2/TRBV6-3	TRBJ2-1	CASSYPSGSSLENEQFF
TRBV3-1	TRBJ2-1	CASSPWASGSRNEQFF
TRBV10-3	TRBJ1-2	CAISGSGANYGYTF
TRBV9	TRBJ2-7	CASSPRGDRGNGEQYF
TRBV12-3/TRBV12-4	TRBJ2-6	CASRPSGANVLTF
TRBV20-1	TRBJ2-1	CSASGTSGNEQFF
TRBV10-2	TRBJ1-1	CASSSGVNTEAFF
TRBV10-2	TRBJ2-1	CASSENGGAFTPEQFF
TRBV4-3	TRBJ2-7	CASSQDWTTDRYEQYF
TRBV28	TRBJ2-7	CASSYVEAGAKQQYF
TRBV5-1	TRBJ2-2	CASSSEPGQGSTGELFF
TRBV7-2	TRBJ1-1	CASSSKTGRAEAFF
TRBV9	TRBJ2-5	CASSVGFLAGKETQYF
TRBV27	TRBJ2-1	CASTASSYNEQFF
TRBV24-1	TRBJ2-1	CATASQAPYNEQFF
TRBV3-1	TRBJ1-2	CASSQDARVGGYTF
TRBV20-1	TRBJ2-2	CSAPHAGREAGELFF
TRBV5-1	TRBJ1-2	CASSLVGVPDYGYTF
TRBV28	TRBJ1-5	CASSPQINQPQHF
TRBV20-1	TRBJ2-5	CSARYSGQETQYF
TRBV19	TRBJ1-6	CASRSWESSYNSPLHF